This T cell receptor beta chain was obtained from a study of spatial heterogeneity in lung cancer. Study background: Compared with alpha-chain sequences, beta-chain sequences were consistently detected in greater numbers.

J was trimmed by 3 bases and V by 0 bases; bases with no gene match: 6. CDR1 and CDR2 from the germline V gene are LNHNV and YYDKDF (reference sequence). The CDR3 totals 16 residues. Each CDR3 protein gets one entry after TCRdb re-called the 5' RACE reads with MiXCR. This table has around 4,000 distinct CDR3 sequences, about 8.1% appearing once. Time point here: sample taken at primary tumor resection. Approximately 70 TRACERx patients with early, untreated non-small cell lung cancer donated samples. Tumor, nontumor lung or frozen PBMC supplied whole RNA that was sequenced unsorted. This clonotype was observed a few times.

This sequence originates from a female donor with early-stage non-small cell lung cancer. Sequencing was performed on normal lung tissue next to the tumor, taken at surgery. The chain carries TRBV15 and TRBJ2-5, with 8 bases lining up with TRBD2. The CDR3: CATSRDRSGGEETQYF. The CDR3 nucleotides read TGTGCCACCAGCAGAGATCGAAGCGGGGGAGAAGAGACCCAGTACTTC.